The rows below give T cell receptor beta chains drawn from one sample of a study of shared clonotypes between healthy human individuals. Assay used: immunoSEQ multiplex PCR; TCRdb lists only in-frame clones, some missing. The profile shows roughly 650,000 clones, roughly 97% of them singletons. The sample taken for sequencing was naive CD4+ T cells sorted from blood. The receptors were sampled from a woman in her 30s in good health. CDR3s include the opening cysteine and the closing phenylalanine or tryptophan. Fields, in order: CDR3 length, J gene, V gene, CDR3 protein.

15 TRBJ1-5 TRBV19 CASSIGPASNQPQHF
18 TRBJ2-5 TRBV10-2 CASSEPQGRRSQQETQYF
13 TRBJ1-5 TRBV28 CASSLDRGKPQHF
12 TRBJ1-4 TRBV30 CAWSVHQGELFF
18 TRBJ2-3 TRBV5-1 CASSFLSSGRAKPDTQYF
14 TRBJ1-1 TRBV7-9 CASSLDRGVTEAFF
15 TRBJ2-3 TRBV5-1 CASTELAYSTDTQYF
13 TRBJ1-3 TRBV19 CASVRSSGNTIYF
14 TRBJ1-5 TRBV5-6 CASSDGTHNQPQHF
14 TRBJ1-1 TRBV5-4 CASSERGRNTEAFF
15 TRBJ2-1 TRBV7-2 CASSLQPSSYNEQFF
16 TRBJ1-3 TRBV2 CASMIGQVRDGNTIYF
15 TRBJ1-1 TRBV7-9 CASSPPEGGYTEAFF
15 TRBJ2-7 TRBV19 CASSSPGGASYEQYF
15 TRBJ2-1 TRBV4-2 CASSQDLGGKRKQFF
16 TRBJ2-1 TRBV9 CASSIGQGRSYNEQFF
15 TRBJ2-7 TRBV29-1 CSVEYGTASSYEQYF
19 TRBJ2-7 TRBV28 CASSSILAGGLPNSYEQYF
14 TRBJ2-2 TRBV7-2 CASSPDRDTGELFF
14 TRBJ1-2 TRBV6-6 CASSYIGRPYGYTF
11 TRBJ2-3 TRBV29-1 CSVRATDTQYF
14 . TRBV7-9 CASRETGTNYEQYF
16 TRBJ1-5 TRBV7-2 CASSLARGTGNQPQHF
16 TRBJ2-3 TRBV28 CASSFAAGTSTDTQYF
14 TRBJ2-1 TRBV27 CASRGTSVYNEQFF
14 TRBJ2-7 TRBV18 CASSPREPNHEQYF
14 TRBJ2-5 TRBV6-5 CASSYEGAQETQYF
16 TRBJ1-5 TRBV19 CASKAGQVYGNQPQHF
15 TRBJ2-7 TRBV2 CASNLGLAGGYEQYF
15 TRBJ1-1 TRBV6-5 CASSYSHQGNTEAFF
15 TRBJ1-1 TRBV6-4 CANLQGALMNTEAFF
14 TRBJ1-1 TRBV5-8 CASRTPDRVTEAFF
14 TRBJ2-5 TRBV5-1 CASSLGASQETQYF
14 TRBJ2-3 TRBV18 CASSPGQGADTQYF
17 TRBJ2-3 TRBV28 CASSLAHLAGGRDTQYF
14 TRBJ1-2 TRBV28 CASSSGPTHSGYTF
18 TRBJ2-5 TRBV5-6 CASSWGPSGRPMRETQYF
13 TRBJ1-2 TRBV18 CASSPQGDYGYTF
17 TRBJ1-6 TRBV5-1 CASSLGDRGRPNSPLHF
16 TRBJ1-5 TRBV4-1 CASSQGGLGLGQPQHF